Given below is one T cell receptor beta chain in context. This sample was included in a study of T cell responses to AZD1222 COVID-19 vaccine. Study overall: Analysis merged second doses at about 4 or about 12 weeks.

Sequencing was performed with immunoSEQ multiplex PCR; in TCRdb, only in-frame clones are kept and a portion is missing. This table holds approximately 140,000 clones, 85% to 95% found once. Trimming left V 3 bases short and J 3 bases short, with 20 bases between. This CDR3 contains 17 residues. Germline assignment: CDR1 MNHEY and CDR2 SMNVEV (reference sequence). The receptor was isolated from an adult in good health. This specimen was peripheral blood, taken on day 0 of AZD1222 vaccination. V usage is TRBV27 and J usage is TRBJ1-2; D gene unclear. CDR3: CASSFEKSPYPHYGYTF. CDR3 bases: TGTGCCAGCAGTTTCGAGAAGTCCCCGTACCCTCACTATGGCTACACCTTC.